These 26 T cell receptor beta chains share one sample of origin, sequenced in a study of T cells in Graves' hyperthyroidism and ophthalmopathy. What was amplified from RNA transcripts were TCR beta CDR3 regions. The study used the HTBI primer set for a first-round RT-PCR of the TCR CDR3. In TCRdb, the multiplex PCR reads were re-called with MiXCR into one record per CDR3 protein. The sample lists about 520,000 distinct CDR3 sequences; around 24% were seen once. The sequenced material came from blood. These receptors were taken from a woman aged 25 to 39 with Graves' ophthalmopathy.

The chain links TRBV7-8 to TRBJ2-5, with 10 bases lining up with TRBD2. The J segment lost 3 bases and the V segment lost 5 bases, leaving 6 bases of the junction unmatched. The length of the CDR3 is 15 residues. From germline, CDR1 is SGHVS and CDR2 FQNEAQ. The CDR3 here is CASSQTSGNEETQYF. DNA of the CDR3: TGTGCCAGCAGCCAAACTAGCGGGAATGAAGAGACCCAGTACTTC.

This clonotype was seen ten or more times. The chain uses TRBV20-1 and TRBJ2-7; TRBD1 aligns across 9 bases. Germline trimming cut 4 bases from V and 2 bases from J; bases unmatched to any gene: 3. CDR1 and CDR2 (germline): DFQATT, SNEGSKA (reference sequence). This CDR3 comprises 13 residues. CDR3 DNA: TGCAGTGCTACCAGGACAGGGGCCTACGAGCAGTACTTC. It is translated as CSATRTGAYEQYF.

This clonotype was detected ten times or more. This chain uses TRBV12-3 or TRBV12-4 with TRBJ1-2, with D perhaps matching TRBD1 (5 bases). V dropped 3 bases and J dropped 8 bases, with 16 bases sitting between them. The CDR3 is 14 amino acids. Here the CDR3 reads CASSFGVGGDGYTF. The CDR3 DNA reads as TGTGCCAGCAGTTTTGGGGTTGGGGGAGACGGCTACACCTTC.

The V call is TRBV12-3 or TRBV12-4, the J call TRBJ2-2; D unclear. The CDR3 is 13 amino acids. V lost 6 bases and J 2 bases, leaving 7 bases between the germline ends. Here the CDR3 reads CASSKFNTGELFF. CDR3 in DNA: TGTGCCAGCAGCAAATTCAACACCGGGGAGCTGTTTTTT.

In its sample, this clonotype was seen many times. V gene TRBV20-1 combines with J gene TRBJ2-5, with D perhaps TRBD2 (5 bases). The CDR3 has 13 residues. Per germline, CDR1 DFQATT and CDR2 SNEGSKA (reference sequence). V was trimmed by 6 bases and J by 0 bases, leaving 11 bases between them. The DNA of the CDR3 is TGCAGTGCGACCGGGAACTACCAAGAGACCCAGTACTTC. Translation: CSATGNYQETQYF.

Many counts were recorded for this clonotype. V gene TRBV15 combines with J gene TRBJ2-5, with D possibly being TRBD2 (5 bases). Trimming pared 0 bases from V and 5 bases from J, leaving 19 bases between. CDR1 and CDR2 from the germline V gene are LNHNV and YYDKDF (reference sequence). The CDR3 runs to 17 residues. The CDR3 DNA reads TGTGCCACCAGCAGAGAGGCGGGTCCCGGAGGACGGGAGACCCAGTACTTC. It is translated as CATSREAGPGGRETQYF.

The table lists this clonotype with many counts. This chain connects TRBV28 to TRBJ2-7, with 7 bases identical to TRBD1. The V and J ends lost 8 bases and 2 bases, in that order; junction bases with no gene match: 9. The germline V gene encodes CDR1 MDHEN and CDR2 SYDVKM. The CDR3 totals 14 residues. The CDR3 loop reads CASFSGTVTYEQYF. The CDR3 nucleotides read TGTGCCAGCTTTTCCGGGACAGTAACCTACGAGCAGTACTTC.

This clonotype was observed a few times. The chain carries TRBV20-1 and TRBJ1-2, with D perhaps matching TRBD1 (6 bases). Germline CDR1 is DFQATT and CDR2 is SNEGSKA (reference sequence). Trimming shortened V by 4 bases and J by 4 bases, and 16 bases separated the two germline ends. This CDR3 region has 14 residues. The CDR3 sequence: CSATGSGAFYGYTF. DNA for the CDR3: TGCAGTGCTACCGGATCAGGGGCCTTCTATGGCTACACCTTC.

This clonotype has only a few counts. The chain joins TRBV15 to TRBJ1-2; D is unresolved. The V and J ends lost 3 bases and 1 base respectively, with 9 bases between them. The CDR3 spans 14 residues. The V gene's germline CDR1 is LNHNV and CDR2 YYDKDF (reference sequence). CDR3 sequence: CATSSVKGNYGYTF. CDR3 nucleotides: TGTGCCACCAGCAGCGTGAAGGGTAACTATGGCTACACCTTC. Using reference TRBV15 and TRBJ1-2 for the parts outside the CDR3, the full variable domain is DAMVIQNPRYQVTQFGKPVTLSCSQTLNHNVMYWYQQKSSQAPKLLFHYYDKDFNNEADTPDNFQSRRPNTSFCFLDIRSPGLGDTAMYLCATSSVKGNYGYTFGSGTRLTVV.

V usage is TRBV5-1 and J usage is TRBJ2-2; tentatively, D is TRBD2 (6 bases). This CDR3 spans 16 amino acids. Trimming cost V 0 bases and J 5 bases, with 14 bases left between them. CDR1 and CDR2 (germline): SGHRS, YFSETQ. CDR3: CASSLDAGGWTGELFF. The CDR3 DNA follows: TGCGCCAGCAGCTTGGATGCTGGAGGGTGGACCGGGGAGCTGTTTTTT.

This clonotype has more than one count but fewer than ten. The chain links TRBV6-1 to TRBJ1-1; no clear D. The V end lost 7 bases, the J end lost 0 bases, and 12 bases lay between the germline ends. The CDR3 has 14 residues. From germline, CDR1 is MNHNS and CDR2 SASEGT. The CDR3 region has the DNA TGTGCCAGCACCCCGGGTACCATGAACACTGAAGCTTTCTTT. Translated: CASTPGTMNTEAFF.

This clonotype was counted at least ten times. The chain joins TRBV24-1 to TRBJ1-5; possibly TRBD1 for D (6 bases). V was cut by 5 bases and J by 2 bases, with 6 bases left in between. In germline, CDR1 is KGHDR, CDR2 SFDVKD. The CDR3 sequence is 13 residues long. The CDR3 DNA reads TGTGCCACCAGTGCAGGGGGCAATCAGCCCCAGCATTTT. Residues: CATSAGGNQPQHF.

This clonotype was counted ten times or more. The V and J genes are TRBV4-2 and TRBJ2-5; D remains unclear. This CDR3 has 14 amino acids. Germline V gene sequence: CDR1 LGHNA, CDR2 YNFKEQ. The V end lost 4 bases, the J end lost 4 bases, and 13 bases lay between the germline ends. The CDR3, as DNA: TGTGCCAGCAGCCCCTACAGTGGGCGAGAGACCCAGTACTTC. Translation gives CASSPYSGRETQYF.

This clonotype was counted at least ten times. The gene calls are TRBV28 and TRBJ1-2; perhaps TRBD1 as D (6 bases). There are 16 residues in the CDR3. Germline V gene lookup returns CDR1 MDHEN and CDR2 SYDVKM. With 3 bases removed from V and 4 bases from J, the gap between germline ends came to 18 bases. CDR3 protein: CASSLPVTGEIYGYTF. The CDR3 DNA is TGTGCCAGCAGTTTGCCCGTGACAGGTGAAATCTATGGCTACACCTTC.

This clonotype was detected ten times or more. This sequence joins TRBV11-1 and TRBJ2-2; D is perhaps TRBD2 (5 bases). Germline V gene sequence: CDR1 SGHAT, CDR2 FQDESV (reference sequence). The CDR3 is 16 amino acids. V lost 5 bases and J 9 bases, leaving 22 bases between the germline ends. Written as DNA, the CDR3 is TGTGCCAGCAGCCCTAAGGTGGACTCTCAAGGCCGGGAGCTGTTTTTT. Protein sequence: CASSPKVDSQGRELFF.

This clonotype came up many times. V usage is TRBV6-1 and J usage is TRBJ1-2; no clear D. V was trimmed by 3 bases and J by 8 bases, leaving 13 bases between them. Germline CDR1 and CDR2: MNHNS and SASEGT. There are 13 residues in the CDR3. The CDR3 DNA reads TGTGCCAGCAGTGAGTCTGGGAAAGGCGGCTACACCTTC. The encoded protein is CASSESGKGGYTF.

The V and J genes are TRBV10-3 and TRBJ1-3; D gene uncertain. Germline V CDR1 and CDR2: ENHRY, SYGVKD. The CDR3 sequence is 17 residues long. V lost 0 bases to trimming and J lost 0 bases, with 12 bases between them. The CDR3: CAISESGLRVSGNTIYF. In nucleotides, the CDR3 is TGTGCCATCAGTGAGTCCGGCCTAAGGGTCTCTGGAAACACCATATATTTT.

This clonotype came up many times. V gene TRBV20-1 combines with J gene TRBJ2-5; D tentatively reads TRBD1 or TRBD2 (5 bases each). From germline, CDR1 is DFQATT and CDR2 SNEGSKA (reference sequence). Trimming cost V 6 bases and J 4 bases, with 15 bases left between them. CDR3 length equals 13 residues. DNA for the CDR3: TGCAGTGCCAGGGACGGAAGCCTAGAGACCCAGTACTTC. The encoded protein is CSARDGSLETQYF.

The CDR3 DNA follows: TGTGCCACCTTCGCCCCCTTGTCAGGGGGCTCCTACGAGCAGTACTTC. Translated, it gives CATFAPLSGGSYEQYF. The chain links TRBV27 to TRBJ2-7, with TRBD1 matching 7 bases. The ends lost 10 bases at V and 0 bases at J; junction bases unmatched: 15. The CDR3 loop spans 16 amino acids. Germline V gives CDR1 MNHEY, CDR2 SMNVEV (reference sequence).

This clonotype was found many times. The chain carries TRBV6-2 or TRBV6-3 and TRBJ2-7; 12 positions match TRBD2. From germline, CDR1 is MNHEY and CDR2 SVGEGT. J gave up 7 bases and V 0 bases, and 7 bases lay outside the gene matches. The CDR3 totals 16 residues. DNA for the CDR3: TGTGCCAGCAGTTACTCGAAGACTAGCGGGGGTTATGAGCAGTACTTC. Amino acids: CASSYSKTSGGYEQYF.

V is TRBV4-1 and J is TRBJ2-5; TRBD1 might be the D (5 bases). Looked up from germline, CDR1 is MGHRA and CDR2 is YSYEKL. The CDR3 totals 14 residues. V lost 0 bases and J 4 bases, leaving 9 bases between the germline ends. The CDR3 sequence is CASSQDRQGETQYF. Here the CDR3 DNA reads TGCGCCAGCAGCCAAGATCGGCAGGGAGAGACCCAGTACTTC.

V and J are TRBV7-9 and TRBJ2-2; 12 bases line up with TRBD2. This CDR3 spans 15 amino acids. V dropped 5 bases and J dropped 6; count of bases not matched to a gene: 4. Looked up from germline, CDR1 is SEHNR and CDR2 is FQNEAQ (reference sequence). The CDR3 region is CASSPTSGGPGELFF. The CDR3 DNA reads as TGTGCCAGCAGCCCGACTAGCGGGGGACCCGGGGAGCTGTTTTTT. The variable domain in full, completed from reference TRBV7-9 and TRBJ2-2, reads DTGVSQNPRHKITKRGQNVTFRCDPISEHNRLYWYRQTLGQGPEFLTYFQNEAQLEKSRLLSDRFSAERPKGSFSTLEIQRTEQGDSAMYLCASSPTSGGPGELFFGEGSRLTVL.

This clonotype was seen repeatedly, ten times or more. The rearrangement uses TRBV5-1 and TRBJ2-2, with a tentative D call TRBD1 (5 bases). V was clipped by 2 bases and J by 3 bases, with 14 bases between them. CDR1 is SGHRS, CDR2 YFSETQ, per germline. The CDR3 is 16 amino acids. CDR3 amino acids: CASSFSPDKYTGELFF. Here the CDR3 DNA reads TGCGCCAGCAGCTTCTCGCCGGACAAATACACCGGGGAGCTGTTTTTT.

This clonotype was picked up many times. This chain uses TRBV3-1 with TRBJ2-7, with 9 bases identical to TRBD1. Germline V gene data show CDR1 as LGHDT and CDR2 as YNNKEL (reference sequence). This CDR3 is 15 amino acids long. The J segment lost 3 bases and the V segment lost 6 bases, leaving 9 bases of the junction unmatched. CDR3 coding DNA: TGTGCCAGCAGTATAATACAGGGGGCCATCTACGAGCAGTACTTC. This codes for CASSIIQGAIYEQYF.

CDR3: CASSEQGTFRNTIYF. The DNA of the CDR3 is TGTGCCAGCAGTGAACAGGGGACATTTAGAAACACCATATATTTT. The chain recombines TRBV2 with TRBJ1-3, with D tentatively TRBD1 (6 bases). V lost 2 bases and J lost 5, with 13 bases in between. The germline CDR1 and CDR2 sequences are SNHLY and FYNNEI. CDR3 length: 15 amino acids.

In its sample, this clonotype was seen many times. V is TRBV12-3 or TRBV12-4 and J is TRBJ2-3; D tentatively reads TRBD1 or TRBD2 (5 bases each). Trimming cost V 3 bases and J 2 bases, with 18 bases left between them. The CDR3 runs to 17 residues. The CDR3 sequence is CASSLARGRENTDTQYF. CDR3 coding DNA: TGTGCCAGCAGTTTGGCCCGGGGCAGGGAAAACACAGATACGCAGTATTTT.